A selection of T cell receptor beta chains follows, all from one sample in a study of tumor-infiltrating lymphocytes in primary liver carcinoma. TCRdb reanalysed the multiplex PCR reads using MiXCR and keeps one entry per CDR3 protein. The sample lists 99,000 or so distinct CDR3 sequences, approximately 68% seen once, with over 9% in the top ten. Material for sequencing was liver tumor tissue from sampling region 5. All receptors derive from a woman aged 55-75 years with primary liver carcinoma and hepatitis B virus infection. Each CDR3 is given with its conserved first and last residue. A D gene is named only where the DNA matches it firmly. Clone size is not always given. Where it is, it says once, few, many or a class for expanded clones.

clone_size j_call v_call d_call cdr3_aa cdr3_nt
once TRBJ2-1 TRBV28 . CASNGELGSYNEQLF TGTGCCAGCAATGGGGAACTGGGGTCCTACAATGAGCAGTTATTC
. TRBJ2-2 TRBV11-1 . CGSSLQVGELFF TGTGGTAGCAGCTTACAGGTCGGGGAGCTGTTTTTT
few TRBJ2-2 TRBV29-1 TRBD2 CNVEGTSRTGELFF TGCAACGTTGAGGGGACTAGCCGGACCGGGGAGCTATTTTTT
. TRBJ2-5 TRBV28 TRBD2 CASSPPRLAKTQCF TGTGCCAGCAGCCCCCCGAGACTAGCTAAGACCCAGTGCTTC
. TRBJ2-5 TRBV5-6 . CASSLTGLNGETHYF TGTGCCAGCAGCTTGACAGGACTGAACGGGGAGACCCACTACTTC
. TRBJ2-2 TRBV12-3/TRBV12-4 . CASSVRKGDTEELFF TGTGCCAGCAGTGTCCGGAAGGGGGACACCGAGGAGCTGTTTTTT
. TRBJ2-1 TRBV7-8 . CANSPGRLSLYNVQFF TGTGCCAACAGCCCCGGGAGACTATCCCTTTACAATGTGCAGTTCTTC
. TRBJ2-6 TRBV11-2 . CASSAVTGANVLTF TGTGCCAGCTCGGCAGTAACCGGGGCTAACGTCCTGACTTTC
once TRBJ2-6 TRBV7-8 TRBD2 CASSLPGLDMSEANVLTF TGTGCCAGCAGTTTACCGGGACTAGATATGTCTGAGGCCAACGTCCTGACTTTC
. TRBJ2-7 TRBV12-3/TRBV12-4 . CASSTGLEQYF TGTGCCAGCAGCACAGGGCTCGAGCAGTACTTC
. TRBJ2-7 TRBV11-2 . CASSRLTQGEVYERYF TGCGCCAGCAGTCGACTAACACAGGGTGAGGTCTACGAGCGGTACTTC
. TRBJ2-1 TRBV11-2 TRBD2 CAGSLQRLAGGRGDEQFF TGTGCCGGCAGCTTACAGCGGCTAGCGGGAGGGCGGGGGGATGAGCAGTTCTTC
. TRBJ2-3 TRBV12-3/TRBV12-4 TRBD2 CGSSLGAGCGTDTQYF TGTGGCAGCAGTTTGGGAGCGGGATGTGGCACAGATACGCAGTATTTT
. TRBJ2-7 TRBV10-3 . CAVVSLTYEQYF TGTGCCGTTGTGTCCCTTACCTACGAGCAGTATTTC